The rows below give T cell receptor beta chains drawn from one sample of a study of CD8 T cells in ankylosing spondylitis. TCRdb re-analysed the 5' RACE reads in MiXCR, keeping a single row per CDR3 protein. Here the sample spans approximately 240,000 distinct CDR3 sequences, about 10% being singletons. Sequencing was carried out using blood, either unsorted or a sorted T cell fraction (not recorded which). Every receptor here comes from a male donor with ankylosing spondylitis or in good health (not recorded which). CDR3s include the opening cysteine and the closing phenylalanine or tryptophan. Fields, in order: J gene, CDR3 length, D gene, clone size, V gene, CDR3 protein, CDR3 DNA. The D gene is left open where the match is weak. Some rows mark clone size as missing; the rest say once, few, many or name a class of expanded clone.

J gene: TRBJ2-4
CDR3 length: 12
D gene: NA
clone size: many
V gene: TRBV15
CDR3 protein: CATSTAVGIQYF
CDR3 DNA: TGTGCCACCAGCACGGCGGTGGGCATTCAGTACTTC

J gene: TRBJ1-1
CDR3 length: 14
D gene: NA
clone size: many
V gene: TRBV12-3/TRBV12-4
CDR3 protein: CASSFTDKNTEAFF
CDR3 DNA: TGTGCCAGCAGTTTTACGGACAAGAACACTGAAGCTTTCTTT

J gene: TRBJ1-1
CDR3 length: 12
D gene: TRBD1
clone size: many
V gene: TRBV7-2
CDR3 protein: CASSLGTGGAFF
CDR3 DNA: TGTGCCAGCAGCTTGGGGACAGGGGGGGCTTTCTTT

J gene: TRBJ2-2
CDR3 length: 13
D gene: NA
clone size: NA
V gene: TRBV4-2
CDR3 protein: CASSQDRRGELFF
CDR3 DNA: TGTGCCAGCAGCCAAGATAGGCGTGGGGAGCTGTTTTTT

J gene: TRBJ2-3
CDR3 length: 16
D gene: NA
clone size: many
V gene: TRBV20-1
CDR3 protein: CSARKGASGSTDTQYF
CDR3 DNA: TGCAGTGCTAGAAAGGGGGCTAGCGGGAGCACAGATACGCAGTATTTT

J gene: TRBJ2-2
CDR3 length: 15
D gene: NA
clone size: many
V gene: TRBV18
CDR3 protein: CASSTADTNTGELFF
CDR3 DNA: TGTGCCAGCTCTACCGCGGACACAAACACCGGGGAGCTGTTTTTT

J gene: TRBJ2-7
CDR3 length: 14
D gene: NA
clone size: few
V gene: TRBV3-1
CDR3 protein: CASTRVPGPYEQYF
CDR3 DNA: TGTGCCAGCACCCGCGTCCCGGGCCCCTACGAGCAGTACTTC

J gene: TRBJ1-1
CDR3 length: 13
D gene: NA
clone size: few
V gene: TRBV10-3
CDR3 protein: CAISDQGSTEALF
CDR3 DNA: TGTGCCATCAGTGACCAGGGTAGCACTGAAGCTCTCTTT

J gene: TRBJ1-1
CDR3 length: 14
D gene: NA
clone size: many
V gene: TRBV5-1
CDR3 protein: CASSLTSMNTEAFF
CDR3 DNA: TGCGCCAGCAGCTTGACGTCAATGAACACTGAAGCTTTCTTT

J gene: TRBJ2-7
CDR3 length: 12
D gene: NA
clone size: many
V gene: TRBV5-1
CDR3 protein: CASSSLWDEQYF
CDR3 DNA: TGCGCCAGCAGCTCTCTGTGGGACGAGCAGTACTTC

J gene: TRBJ2-3
CDR3 length: 16
D gene: TRBD2
clone size: many
V gene: TRBV12-3/TRBV12-4
CDR3 protein: CASSLSRGGARDTQYF
CDR3 DNA: TGTGCCAGCAGTTTAAGTCGCGGGGGGGCGAGGGATACGCAGTATTTT

J gene: TRBJ2-3
CDR3 length: 15
D gene: TRBD2
clone size: NA
V gene: TRBV14
CDR3 protein: CASSQRGASLDTQYF
CDR3 DNA: TGTGCCAGCAGCCAGCGGGGGGCCTCGTTGGATACGCAGTATTTT

J gene: TRBJ1-1
CDR3 length: 12
D gene: TRBD1
clone size: many
V gene: TRBV6-1
CDR3 protein: CASSGQGIEAFF
CDR3 DNA: TGTGCCAGCAGTGGACAGGGGATTGAGGCTTTCTTT

J gene: TRBJ2-3
CDR3 length: 16
D gene: NA
clone size: many
V gene: TRBV20-1
CDR3 protein: CSASVVSGAHTDTQYF
CDR3 DNA: TGCAGTGCTAGTGTGGTGAGCGGAGCCCACACAGATACGCAGTATTTT

J gene: TRBJ1-5
CDR3 length: 13
D gene: NA
clone size: many
V gene: TRBV7-8
CDR3 protein: CASSLWSDQPQHF
CDR3 DNA: TGTGCCAGCAGCTTATGGAGTGACCAGCCCCAGCATTTT

J gene: TRBJ2-1
CDR3 length: 11
D gene: NA
clone size: many
V gene: TRBV12-3/TRBV12-4
CDR3 protein: CASEGGGGKFF
CDR3 DNA: TGTGCCAGCGAGGGGGGAGGTGGTAAGTTCTTC

J gene: TRBJ1-3
CDR3 length: 16
D gene: NA
clone size: NA
V gene: TRBV10-3
CDR3 protein: CAISDRASASGNTIYF
CDR3 DNA: TGTGCCATCAGTGACCGAGCGTCCGCGTCTGGAAACACCATATATTTT

J gene: TRBJ2-7
CDR3 length: 15
D gene: NA
clone size: many
V gene: TRBV30
CDR3 protein: CAWSVRRLGTYEQYF
CDR3 DNA: TGTGCCTGGAGTGTCCGTCGACTGGGCACCTACGAGCAGTACTTC

J gene: TRBJ1-1
CDR3 length: 13
D gene: NA
clone size: many
V gene: TRBV6-2/TRBV6-3
CDR3 protein: CASSYFTNTEAFF
CDR3 DNA: TGTGCCAGCAGTTACTTTACAAACACTGAAGCTTTCTTT

J gene: TRBJ2-1
CDR3 length: 16
D gene: TRBD2
clone size: many
V gene: TRBV10-3
CDR3 protein: CAISSGGPRSYNEQFF
CDR3 DNA: TGTGCCATCAGTAGCGGGGGGCCCCGGTCCTACAATGAGCAGTTCTTC

J gene: TRBJ2-2
CDR3 length: 18
D gene: TRBD1
clone size: many
V gene: TRBV11-1
CDR3 protein: CASSLVRSGQMNTGELFF
CDR3 DNA: TGTGCCAGCAGCTTAGTAAGGTCGGGACAGATGAACACCGGGGAGCTGTTTTTT

J gene: TRBJ1-5
CDR3 length: 15
D gene: NA
clone size: few
V gene: TRBV18
CDR3 protein: CASSPGNGGDQPQHF
CDR3 DNA: TGTGCCAGCTCACCAGGGAACGGGGGCGATCAGCCCCAGCATTTT

J gene: TRBJ2-7
CDR3 length: 15
D gene: TRBD1
clone size: NA
V gene: TRBV10-2
CDR3 protein: CASSESWTGLYEQYF
CDR3 DNA: TGCGCCAGCAGTGAGTCTTGGACAGGTCTCTACGAGCAGTACTTC

J gene: TRBJ2-7
CDR3 length: 13
D gene: NA
clone size: many
V gene: TRBV9
CDR3 protein: CASSISNDYEQYF
CDR3 DNA: TGTGCCAGCAGCATTTCGAATGACTACGAGCAGTACTTC

J gene: TRBJ1-1
CDR3 length: 12
D gene: NA
clone size: few
V gene: TRBV5-1
CDR3 protein: CASSLFPYEAFF
CDR3 DNA: TGCGCCAGCAGCTTGTTCCCTTATGAAGCTTTCTTT

J gene: TRBJ2-1
CDR3 length: 13
D gene: TRBD2
clone size: NA
V gene: TRBV7-2
CDR3 protein: CASGTSGVNEQFF
CDR3 DNA: TGTGCCAGCGGGACTAGCGGGGTCAATGAGCAGTTCTTC

J gene: TRBJ1-1
CDR3 length: 14
D gene: TRBD1
clone size: many
V gene: TRBV5-1
CDR3 protein: CASTSGQENTEAFF
CDR3 DNA: TGCGCCAGCACAAGCGGACAGGAGAACACTGAAGCTTTCTTT

J gene: TRBJ1-1
CDR3 length: 15
D gene: TRBD1
clone size: NA
V gene: TRBV5-1
CDR3 protein: CASSFKGQGDTEAFF
CDR3 DNA: TGCGCCAGCAGCTTTAAGGGGCAGGGGGACACTGAAGCTTTCTTT

J gene: TRBJ2-2
CDR3 length: 17
D gene: NA
clone size: few
V gene: TRBV4-2
CDR3 protein: CASSQPKTGTQTGELFF
CDR3 DNA: TGTGCCAGCAGCCAACCTAAGACCGGGACTCAGACCGGGGAGCTGTTTTTT

J gene: TRBJ1-4
CDR3 length: 14
D gene: NA
clone size: many
V gene: TRBV20-1
CDR3 protein: CSAEGGPTNEKLFF
CDR3 DNA: TGCAGTGCTGAGGGGGGACCAACTAATGAAAAACTGTTTTTT

J gene: TRBJ1-6
CDR3 length: 15
D gene: NA
clone size: many
V gene: TRBV20-1
CDR3 protein: CSARDFSGGSSPLHF
CDR3 DNA: TGCAGTGCTAGAGATTTTTCGGGGGGTAGTTCACCCCTCCACTTT

J gene: TRBJ1-4
CDR3 length: 13
D gene: NA
clone size: NA
V gene: TRBV6-5
CDR3 protein: CASSLQFGEKLFF
CDR3 DNA: TGTGCCAGCAGCTTACAGTTCGGGGAAAAACTGTTTTTT

J gene: TRBJ2-1
CDR3 length: 18
D gene: NA
clone size: few
V gene: TRBV14
CDR3 protein: CASSQASPSDSFYNEQFF
CDR3 DNA: TGTGCCAGCAGCCAAGCGTCCCCCTCGGACAGCTTCTACAATGAGCAGTTCTTC